This is a list of T cell receptor beta chains from one sample in a study of long-term antiretroviral therapy in people with HIV. Profiled with immunoSEQ multiplex PCR; TCRdb holds only in-frame clones, not every one. The table lists fewer than 30,000 clones, more than 75% of them singletons. The sequencing used unsorted PBMCs, collected 4.4 years after starting antiretroviral therapy. Receptors were obtained from a man between 25 and 39 years old with HIV. Each CDR3 is given with its conserved first and last residue. Fields, in order: CDR3 length, V gene, clone size, J gene, D gene, CDR3 protein, CDR3 DNA. D genes are given only for firm matches. Where a row states a size, it is once, few, many or the class of an expanded clone; other rows omit it.

>17|TRBV18|.|TRBJ2-3|TRBD1
CASSPPKDREVEDTQYF
TGTGCCAGCTCACCACCCAAGGACAGGGAGGTGGAAGATACGCAGTATTTT
>15|TRBV27|few|TRBJ2-7|TRBD1
CASSLPGQGFNEQYF
TGTGCCAGCAGTTTACCGGGACAGGGGTTTAACGAGCAGTACTTC
>13|TRBV2|once|TRBJ1-5|.
CASSENTGQPQHF
TGTGCCAGCAGTGAAAACACCGGTCAGCCCCAGCATTTT
>16|TRBV6-5|.|TRBJ2-7|.
CASSYSLDGSSYEQYF
TGTGCCAGCAGTTACTCTCTAGACGGAAGCTCCTACGAGCAGTACTTC
>16|TRBV5-4|.|TRBJ2-3|.
CASSLVTGPSTDTQYF
TGTGCCAGCAGCTTGGTAACTGGGCCTAGCACAGATACGCAGTATTTT
>15|TRBV5-4|.|TRBJ2-7|.
CASSSDPGQSYEQYF
TGTGCCAGCAGCTCGGACCCGGGACAATCCTACGAGCAGTACTTC
>14|TRBV27|.|TRBJ1-1|TRBD1
CASRRGQGNTEAFF
TGTGCCAGCAGGCGAGGACAGGGGAACACTGAAGCTTTCTTT
>14|TRBV15|.|TRBJ1-1|.
CATSRPQGKAEAFF
TGTGCCACCAGCAGACCGCAGGGAAAAGCTGAAGCTTTCTTT
>15|TRBV19|.|TRBJ2-1|.
CASSTRGSSYNEQFF
TGTGCCAGTAGTACACGGGGGAGCTCCTACAATGAGCAGTTCTTC
>15|TRBV7-9|.|TRBJ2-2|.
CASSLFTGWTGELFF
TGTGCCAGCAGCTTATTCACAGGATGGACCGGGGAGCTGTTTTTT
>14|TRBV5-1|.|TRBJ1-2|.
CASTPAGANYGYTF
TGCGCCAGCACTCCGGCAGGGGCTAACTATGGCTACACCTTC
>13|TRBV5-1|.|TRBJ1-2|.
CASSPDGGRGYTF
TGCGCCAGCAGCCCAGACGGGGGCCGTGGCTACACCTTC
>16|TRBV7-9|.|TRBJ2-1|TRBD2
CASSLGLAGVHNEQFF
TGTGCCAGCAGCTTGGGACTAGCGGGAGTGCACAATGAGCAGTTCTTC
>15|TRBV28|.|TRBJ1-2|TRBD1
CASGRDRLPLYGYTF
TGTGCCAGCGGCCGGGACAGGCTCCCGCTCTATGGCTACACCTTC
>15|TRBV7-8|.|TRBJ2-7|TRBD1
CASSFDRVKAYEQYF
TGTGCCAGCAGCTTTGACAGGGTCAAAGCCTACGAGCAGTACTTC
>13|TRBV6-5|.|TRBJ1-2|.
CASSRWGGYGYTF
TGTGCCAGCAGTCGTTGGGGGGGATACGGCTACACCTTC
>15|TRBV5-1|.|TRBJ1-1|TRBD1
CASSTPGTGGTEAFF
TGCGCCAGCAGCACTCCCGGGACAGGGGGCACTGAAGCTTTCTTT
>12|TRBV4-1|.|TRBJ2-7|.
CASSQAPYEQYF
TGCGCCAGCAGCCAAGCTCCCTACGAGCAGTACTTC
>14|TRBV15|.|TRBJ2-7|TRBD2
CATSRDSREGEQYF
TGTGCCACCAGCAGAGATAGTAGGGAGGGCGAGCAGTACTTC
>15|TRBV7-9|.|TRBJ2-7|TRBD2
CASSLSGGGSYEQYF
TGTGCCAGCAGCTTATCGGGCGGGGGATCCTACGAGCAGTACTTC
>15|TRBV2|.|TRBJ2-3|.
CASRLQTGSRDTQYF
TGTGCCAGCAGGCTCCAGACGGGGAGTCGAGATACGCAGTATTTT